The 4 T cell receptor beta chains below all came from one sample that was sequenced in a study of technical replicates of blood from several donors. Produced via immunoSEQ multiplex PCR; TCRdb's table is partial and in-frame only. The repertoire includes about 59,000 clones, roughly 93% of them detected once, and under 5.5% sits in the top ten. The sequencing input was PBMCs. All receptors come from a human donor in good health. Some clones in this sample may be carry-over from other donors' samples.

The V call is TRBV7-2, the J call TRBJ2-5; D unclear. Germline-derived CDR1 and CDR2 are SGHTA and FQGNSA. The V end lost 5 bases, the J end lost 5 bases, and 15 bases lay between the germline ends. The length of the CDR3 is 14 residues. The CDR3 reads CASSLRGDPETQYF. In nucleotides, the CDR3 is TGTGCCAGCAGCCTCAGAGGTGACCCGGAGACCCAGTACTTC. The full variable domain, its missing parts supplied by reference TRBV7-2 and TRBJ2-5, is GAGVSQSPSNKVTEKGKDVELRCDPISGHTALYWYRQSLGQGLEFLIYFQGNSAPDKSGLPSDRFSAERTGGSVSTLTIQRTQQEDSAVYLCASSLRGDPETQYFGPGTRLLVL.

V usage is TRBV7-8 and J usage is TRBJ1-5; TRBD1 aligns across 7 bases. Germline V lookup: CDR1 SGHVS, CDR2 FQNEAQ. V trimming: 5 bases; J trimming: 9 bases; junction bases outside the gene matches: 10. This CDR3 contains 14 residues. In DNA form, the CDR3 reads TGTGCCAGCAGCCAACGACAGGGTGATGGGCCCCAGCATTTT. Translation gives CASSQRQGDGPQHF.

The CDR3 DNA reads as TGTGCCAGCAGTGTGGACAGGGGAGTGAGAGGCTACACCTTC. It encodes CASSVDRGVRGYTF. The chain is built from TRBV2 and TRBJ1-2; 9 bases are a match to TRBD1. V shed 4 bases, J shed 8 bases, and the junction held 8 bases outside the gene matches. CDR1 is SNHLY, CDR2 FYNNEI, per germline. The CDR3 contains 14 residues.

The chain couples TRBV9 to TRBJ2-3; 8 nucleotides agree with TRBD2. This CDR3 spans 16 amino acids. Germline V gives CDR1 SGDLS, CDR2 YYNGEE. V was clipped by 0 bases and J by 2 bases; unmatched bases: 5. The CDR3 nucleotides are TGTGCCAGCAGCGTAGGAGCGGGGGCGAACACAGATACGCAGTATTTT. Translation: CASSVGAGANTDTQYF.